This is a list of T cell receptor beta chains from one sample in a study of blood T cell repertoires in COVID-19. TCRdb keeps only in-frame clones here, not all; method: immunoSEQ multiplex PCR. The sample lists approximately 110,000 clones, roughly four fifths occurring once. The sequenced sample consisted of peripheral blood. The origin of the receptors is a woman older than 75 with acute or convalescent COVID-19. Each CDR3 is given with its conserved first and last residue. D genes are given only for firm matches. Some rows have no size entry. The others give once, few or many, or a class for an expanded clone.

J gene | clone size | D gene | V gene | CDR3 DNA | CDR3 protein
TRBJ1-1 | . | . | TRBV5-1 | TGCGCCAGCAGTCCGGACGGGAAAGGTGAAGCTTTCTTT | CASSPDGKGEAFF
TRBJ1-1 | . | TRBD1 | TRBV18 | TGTGCCAGCTCATTACGGACAGGGGGATGGACTGAAGCTTTCTTT | CASSLRTGGWTEAFF
TRBJ1-1 | . | TRBD1 | TRBV3-1/TRBV3-2 | TGTGCCAGCAGCTCAGGACAGGACACTGAAGCTTTCTTT | CASSSGQDTEAFF
TRBJ2-1 | few | TRBD1 | TRBV29-1 | TGCAGCGCCCGATCCCGGGACAGGGAGTTCTTC | CSARSRDREFF
TRBJ1-5 | . | . | TRBV28 | TGTGCCAGCAGTTTAAGGTCAGCGCGAGTTTATCAGCCCCAGCATTTT | CASSLRSARVYQPQHF
TRBJ2-7 | . | . | TRBV15 | TGTGCCACCAGCAGGTACTTTGATCTGGCCTACGAGCAGTACTTC | CATSRYFDLAYEQYF
TRBJ2-6 | . | TRBD2 | TRBV3-1/TRBV3-2 | TGTGCCAGCAGCGCAGGACTAGCAGTCAGCTCTGGGGCCAACGTCCTGACTTTC | CASSAGLAVSSGANVLTF
TRBJ1-6 | . | . | TRBV7-9 | TGTGCCAGCAGCCCAGACAGTCATTCACCCCTCCACTTT | CASSPDSHSPLHF
TRBJ1-5 | once | . | TRBV7-2 | TGTGCCAGCAGCTTAGACCAGGGCGACAATCAGCCCCAGCATTTT | CASSLDQGDNQPQHF
TRBJ1-1 | . | . | TRBV5-1 | TGCGCCAGCAGCGAGCCGAGCGCTGAAGCTTTCTTT | CASSEPSAEAFF
TRBJ2-5 | once | . | TRBV5-1 | TGCGCCAGCAGCCAGGTTCCAGGGCCAGAGACCCAGTACTTC | CASSQVPGPETQYF
TRBJ1-2 | . | TRBD1 | TRBV5-1 | TGCGCCAGCAGCTTGGTCGGGACAGGGTCTCCTAACTATGGCTACACCTTC | CASSLVGTGSPNYGYTF
TRBJ2-1 | . | TRBD1 | TRBV24-1 | TGTGCCACCAGTGACCCGGGACAGGGGGCTAATGAGCAGTTCTTC | CATSDPGQGANEQFF
TRBJ2-5 | . | . | TRBV3-1/TRBV3-2 | TGTGCCAGCAGCCCCCGGGGACAAGAGACCCAGTACTTC | CASSPRGQETQYF
TRBJ1-2 | few | TRBD1 | TRBV7-2 | TGTGCCAGCAGCTTAGCTGCAGGGGGCTATTCTTCAATGGGCTACACCTTC | CASSLAAGGYSSMGYTF
TRBJ2-7 | few | . | TRBV11-2 | TGTGCCAGCAGCTTACCACGAACAGGAGAGCAGTACTTC | CASSLPRTGEQYF
TRBJ2-4 | . | . | TRBV6-4 | TGTGCCAGCAGTGACGGTAAGACTCCCCAGCTAGGCATTCAGTACTTC | CASSDGKTPQLGIQYF
TRBJ1-4 | . | . | TRBV5-6 | TGTGCCAGCAGCTTGTCCAGGGGTGGTCAACTGTTTTTT | CASSLSRGGQLFF
TRBJ2-1 | . | . | TRBV20-1 | TGCAGTGCTAGTGTCCTAGTTGATGGTGAGCAGTTCTTC | CSASVLVDGEQFF
TRBJ1-6 | . | TRBD1 | TRBV24-1 | TGTGCCACCAGCCCGACAGGGAATAATTCACCCCTCCACTTT | CATSPTGNNSPLHF
TRBJ1-5 | once | . | TRBV2 | TGTGCCAGCAGTCGTAGTGAGGGCAATCAGCCCCAGCATTTT | CASSRSEGNQPQHF
TRBJ2-7 | many | . | TRBV7-9 | TGTGCCAGCAGCTTTACCGGGACACCCTACTCCTACGAGCAGTACTTC | CASSFTGTPYSYEQYF